The table lists the clone carrying this T cell receptor beta chain with a count of one. Antigen: not known. The assay was immunoSEQ multiplex PCR, and TCRdb's table has in-frame clones only and misses some. Counted here are over 120,000 clones, over 90% occurring once; the ten biggest clones make up 0.19%. This CDR3 region has 17 residues. The V end was cut by 1 base, the J end by 0 bases, with 16 bases between. From germline, CDR1 is SGHTA and CDR2 FQGNSA. This entry comes from a study of graft-versus-host responses after intestinal transplantation. About the study: The transplants performed in recipients were multivisceral, liver-intestinal, or isolated intestinal. Study-wide points: GvH clones detected in recipient marrow included some appearing first in ileum or blood. Allograft clonal ratios (graft-versus-host to host-versus-graft) were high in patients who had graft-donor T cell macrochimerism.

This TCR was sampled from a human donor who received an intestinal transplant. The sequencing used unstimulated CD4+ T cells sorted from spleen or lymph node cells, collected before intestinal transplant. V is TRBV7-2 and J is TRBJ2-7, with D possibly TRBD1 on 5 matching bases. The DNA of the CDR3 is TGTGCCAGCAGCTTAGTTGGCAGGGCCGTTCTCTCCTACGAGCAGTACTTC. Amino acids: CASSLVGRAVLSYEQYF.